These T cell receptor beta chains were read from a single sample in a study of shared clonotypes between healthy human individuals. Method: immunoSEQ multiplex PCR; TCRdb's copy keeps in-frame clones and lacks some. This table holds approximately 2,000,000 clones, 80% to 95% found once. What was sequenced was naive CD4+ T cells from PBMCs. These receptors came from a man younger than 35 in good health. Some clones in this sample may be carry-over from other donors' samples. CDR3s include the opening cysteine and the closing phenylalanine or tryptophan. The D gene is left open where the match is weak. Clone size is given for some rows only: seen once, a few or many times, or a class if the clone is expanded.

V gene,J gene,D gene,clone size,CDR3 DNA,CDR3 protein
TRBV7-9,TRBJ1-1,.,.,TGTGCCAGCAGCTCCCTAGCCGGGACGTTTGCTTTCTTT,CASSSLAGTFAFF
TRBV14,TRBJ2-1,.,.,TGTGCCAGCAGCCAAGGGACTCGCTGGGGCAATGAGCAGTTCTTC,CASSQGTRWGNEQFF
TRBV27,TRBJ1-3,.,.,TGTGCCAGCAGGGACGTAGGGGCTGGTGGAAACACCATATATTTT,CASRDVGAGGNTIYF
TRBV5-5,TRBJ2-7,.,.,TGTGCCAGCAGCTTCTCGAGACAGATTCTCTACGAGCAGTACTTC,CASSFSRQILYEQYF
TRBV29-1,TRBJ2-1,.,.,TGCAGCGTTGAAAGGACCTACAATGAGCAGTTCTTC,CSVERTYNEQFF
TRBV7-2,TRBJ1-1,.,.,TGTGCCAGCAGCTTATTCATCAGGGCCTTGAACACTGAAGCTTTCTTT,CASSLFIRALNTEAFF
TRBV5-4,TRBJ2-5,TRBD2,once,TGTGCCAGCAGCTCCACTAGCGCCCAAGAGACCCAGTACTTC,CASSSTSAQETQYF
TRBV20-1,TRBJ1-2,.,.,TGCAGTGGAGGGGGGAACTATGGCTACACCTTC,CSGGGNYGYTF
TRBV6-1,TRBJ1-3,TRBD1,.,TGTGCCAGCAGGAACAGGGGAGGAAACACCATATATTTT,CASRNRGGNTIYF
TRBV27,TRBJ2-7,.,.,TGTGCCAGCAGTCCGTCACGGTTCTACGAGCAGTACTTC,CASSPSRFYEQYF
TRBV7-2,TRBJ2-7,.,.,TGTGCCAGCAGCTTAGCGAAGGCACCCGGAATATACGAGCAGTACTTC,CASSLAKAPGIYEQYF
TRBV7-9,TRBJ2-5,.,.,TGTGCCAGCAGCTTAGTGGGCAGCCAGGGGACCCAGTACTTC,CASSLVGSQGTQYF
TRBV18,TRBJ1-5,.,.,TGTGCCAGCTCCCAAGGCCTTGGGGGGAACAGCAATCAGCCCCAGCATTTT,CASSQGLGGNSNQPQHF
TRBV6-5,TRBJ2-5,.,.,TGTGCCAGCAGCCCGGGACTCAGGATCCAAGAGACCCAGTACTTC,CASSPGLRIQETQYF
TRBV5-1,TRBJ2-5,.,.,TGCGCCAGCAGCTTGGTCTCTAGCGAGGAGACCCAGTACTTC,CASSLVSSEETQYF
TRBV7-3,TRBJ2-1,TRBD2,.,TGTGCCAGCAGCTTAGTAGCGGGAGGGCCTGGGAATGAGCAGTTCTTC,CASSLVAGGPGNEQFF